This entry lists 17 T cell receptor beta chains sequenced from one sample in a study of resident and recirculating memory T cells in vitiligo. Clones were read by immunoSEQ multiplex PCR, and TCRdb kept only the in-frame ones, dropping some. The table lists 70,000 to 75,000 clones, more than 85% of them singletons. Sequenced material: blood. All receptors derive from a male donor with vitiligo.

The chain has TRBV10-2 and TRBJ2-1, with 10 bases identical to TRBD2. This CDR3 has 23 amino acids. J was trimmed by 10 bases and V by 0 bases; bases with no gene match: 30. CDR1 is WSHSY and CDR2 is SAAADI in the germline V gene. CDR3 DNA sequence: TGCGCCAGCAGTGAGTCGTTAAGTATCGGCACTAGCGGGGACCGCCCCCAATCCCTAGAGCAGTTCTTC. This translates into CASSESLSIGTSGDRPQSLEQFF.

V and J are TRBV2 and TRBJ2-7; 9 positions agree with TRBD1. CDR1 is SNHLY, CDR2 FYNNEI, per germline. There are 13 residues in the CDR3. V shed 7 bases and J 3 bases; nucleotides not matched to a gene: 4. The CDR3 coding sequence is TGTGCCAGCATGACAGGGGGTGACTACGAGCAGTACTTC. Its protein product is CASMTGGDYEQYF.

This clone has a single count. This sequence joins TRBV7-2 and TRBJ1-1; 8 bases agree with TRBD1. The CDR3 is 14 residues long. With 5 bases clipped from V and 4 bases from J, the junction kept 6 bases outside the gene matches. CDR1 and CDR2 from the germline V gene are SGHTA and FQGNSA. CDR3 coding DNA: TGTGCCAGCAGCATCGGACAGGGTGCCACTGAAGCTTTCTTT. Amino acid sequence: CASSIGQGATEAFF.

V is TRBV1 and J is TRBJ2-4; the D segment call TRBD2 is taken from the table without a DNA check. TRBV1 is classified as a pseudogene. CDR3 length: 18 residues. The CDR3 is CTSSLVLAGGWSGNIQYF. DNA for the CDR3: TGCACCAGCAGCCTCGTTCTAGCGGGGGGGTGGTCGGGGAACATTCAGTACTTC.

CDR3 residues: CASSVSPGLAGGQNIQYF. The DNA of the CDR3 is TGTGCCAGCAGCGTAAGCCCGGGACTAGCGGGGGGCCAAAACATTCAGTACTTC. J is TRBJ2-4 and V is TRBV9; TRBD2 matches 15 bases. Germline trimming cut 1 base from V and 5 bases from J; bases unmatched to any gene: 7. Germline loops: CDR1 SGDLS, CDR2 YYNGEE. The CDR3 is 18 amino acids.

Only a few counts were recorded for this clone. The chain has TRBV6-5 and TRBJ1-6; TRBD1 is a possible D gene (6 bases). The V gene's germline CDR1 is MNHEY and CDR2 SVGAGI. This CDR3 is 16 amino acids long. Trimming shortened V by 3 bases and J by 2 bases, and 11 bases separated the two germline ends. The CDR3 loop reads CASSYSGVTYNSPLHF. CDR3 bases: TGTGCCAGCAGTTATTCAGGGGTCACCTATAATTCACCCCTCCACTTT.

J is TRBJ2-1 and V is TRBV4-1; 9 positions agree with TRBD1. V shed 1 base and J 1 base; nucleotides not matched to a gene: 14. The CDR3 loop spans 20 amino acids. CDR1 is MGHRA and CDR2 is YSYEKL in the germline V gene. In DNA form, the CDR3 reads TGCGCCAGCAGCCAAGCGACCGGGACAGGGCACCCAAGGTCCTACAATGAGCAGTTCTTC. Translation gives CASSQATGTGHPRSYNEQFF.

The chain recombines TRBV7-7 with TRBJ2-2; tentatively, D is TRBD1 (7 bases). CDR1 SSHAT and CDR2 FNYEAQ come from the germline V gene (reference sequence). The CDR3 covers 18 residues. V was cut by 2 bases and J by 4 bases, with 20 bases left in between. The CDR3 DNA reads as TGTGCCAGCAGCTTAAGGATCCTCGGCAGGGGGGCCACCGGGGAGCTGTTTTTT. Translated, it gives CASSLRILGRGATGELFF. The full variable domain, its missing parts supplied by reference TRBV7-7 and TRBJ2-2, is GAGVSQSPRYKVTKRGQDVTLRCDPISSHATLYWYQQALGQGPEFLTYFNYEAQPDKSGLPSDRFSAERPEGSISTLTIQRTEQRDSAMYRCASSLRILGRGATGELFFGEGSRLTVL.

This clone occurred once. The CDR3 protein is CASSLVYWRGRHNEQFF. The CDR3 DNA follows: TGTGCCAGCAGCTTAGTTTATTGGCGGGGGCGGCACAATGAGCAGTTCTTC. The J gene is TRBJ2-1, the V gene TRBV11-2; D might be TRBD2 (7 bases). CDR1 and CDR2 (germline): SGHAT, FQNNGV. V was shortened by 1 base and J by 5 bases, with 18 bases between the two germline ends. The length of the CDR3 is 17 residues.

The rearrangement uses TRBV5-5 and TRBJ1-1; 9 bases are shared with TRBD1. This CDR3 is 16 amino acids long. With V trimmed by 2 bases and J by 6 bases, 11 bases remained unmatched. Looked up from germline, CDR1 is SGHKS and CDR2 is YYEKEE (reference sequence). CDR3 residues: CASSFLGQGRTPEAFF. The CDR3, as DNA: TGTGCCAGCAGCTTCCTCGGACAGGGGCGAACACCTGAAGCTTTCTTT.

The chain combines TRBV30 with TRBJ1-2; tentatively, D is TRBD1 (5 bases). CDR3 length equals 15 residues. The germline V gene encodes CDR1 GTSNPN and CDR2 SVGIG (reference sequence). The ends were cut back, 5 bases at V and 4 bases at J, with 20 bases in the middle. Here the CDR3 reads CAWDRLGGIGYGYTF. Here the CDR3 DNA reads TGTGCCTGGGACCGTCTGGGGGGGATAGGCTATGGCTACACCTTC.

The CDR3 region has the DNA TGTGCCAGCAGTGAAAAGGGGGTGAGTTCACCCCTCCACTTT. Encoded protein: CASSEKGVSSPLHF. The rearrangement joins TRBV6-4 to TRBJ1-6, with D possibly being TRBD1 (6 bases). This CDR3 is 14 amino acids long. Trimming took 3 bases from V and 9 from J, leaving 12 bases between them. Germline-derived CDR1 and CDR2 are MRHNA and SNTAGT.

This clone was seen only once. This chain uses TRBV4-2 with TRBJ1-2; 11 positions agree with TRBD1. The junction had 8 bases not matched to a gene; V was cut back by 0 bases and J by 8 bases. Looked up from germline, CDR1 is LGHNA and CDR2 is YNFKEQ. The CDR3 totals 16 residues. CDR3 sequence: CASSQERTGGHGGYTF. The CDR3, as DNA: TGTGCCAGCAGCCAAGAACGGACAGGGGGCCATGGAGGCTACACCTTC.

The V call is TRBV4-3, the J call TRBJ2-5, with TRBD1 identical over 7 bases. The germline V gene has CDR1 LGHNA and CDR2 YSLEER. The CDR3 length is 16 residues. The V segment lost 0 bases and the J segment 5 bases; nucleotides outside the gene matches: 9. CDR3: CASSQDHRGQEETQYF. The CDR3 DNA reads TGCGCCAGCAGCCAAGATCACAGGGGACAAGAGGAGACCCAGTACTTC.

The DNA for the CDR3 is TGTGCCAGCAGCTTACGTCCCGGGGACTCCTACAATGAGCAGTTCTTC. It encodes CASSLRPGDSYNEQFF. The chain employs TRBV11-2 and TRBJ2-1, with a tentative D call TRBD2 (5 bases). Trimming cost V 2 bases and J 0 bases, with 11 bases left between them. The CDR3 spans 16 residues. Germline V gene data show CDR1 as SGHAT and CDR2 as FQNNGV.

The chain has TRBV9 and TRBJ1-2, with a weak D call TRBD1 (5 bases). Germline V CDR1 and CDR2: SGDLS, YYNGEE. Trimming cost V 4 bases and J 1 base, with 17 bases left between them. The CDR3 consists of 16 residues. This CDR3 reads CASSSAGGSGNYGYTF. The CDR3 DNA reads as TGTGCCAGCAGCTCCGCGGGGGGATCGGGTAACTATGGCTACACCTTC.

The gene calls are TRBV18 and TRBJ2-3; D ambiguous. The V gene lost 6 bases and the J gene lost 0 bases, with 4 bases spanning the gap. CDR1 is KGHSH and CDR2 is LQKENI in the germline V gene. This CDR3 contains 12 residues. CDR3 amino acids: CASSLSTDTQYF. The CDR3, as DNA: TGTGCCAGCTCCCTTAGCACAGATACGCAGTATTTT. The full variable domain, completed using reference TRBV18 and TRBJ2-3, is NAGVMQNPRHLVRRRGQEARLRCSPMKGHSHVYWYRQLPEEGLKFMVYLQKENIIDESGMPKERFSAEFPKEGPSILRIQQVVRGDSAAYFCASSLSTDTQYFGPGTRLTVL.